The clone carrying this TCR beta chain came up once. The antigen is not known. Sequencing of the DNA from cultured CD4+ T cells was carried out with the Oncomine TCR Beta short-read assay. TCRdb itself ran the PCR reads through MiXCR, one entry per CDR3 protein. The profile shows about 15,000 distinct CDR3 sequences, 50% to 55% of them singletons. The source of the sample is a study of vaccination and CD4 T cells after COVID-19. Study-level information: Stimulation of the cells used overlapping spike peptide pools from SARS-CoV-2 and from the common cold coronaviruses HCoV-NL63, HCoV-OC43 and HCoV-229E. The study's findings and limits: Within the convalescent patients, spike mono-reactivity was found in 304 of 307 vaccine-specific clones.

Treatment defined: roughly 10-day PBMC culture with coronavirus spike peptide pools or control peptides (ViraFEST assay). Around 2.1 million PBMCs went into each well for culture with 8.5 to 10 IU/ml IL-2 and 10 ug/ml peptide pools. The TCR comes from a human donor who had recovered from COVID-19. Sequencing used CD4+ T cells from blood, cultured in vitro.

CDR3 residues: CASSRPGDSYNEQFF. The CDR3, as DNA: TGTGCCAGCAGCCGCCCGGGGGACTCCTACAATGAGCAGTTCTTC. The rearrangement uses TRBV4-2 and TRBJ2-1, with TRBD2 as a possible D gene (6 bases). Germline V gene data show CDR1 as LGHNA and CDR2 as YNFKEQ. This CDR3 is built from 15 residues. V lost 4 bases and J 0 bases, leaving 10 bases between the germline ends.